The sequence of this T cell receptor (beta chain) was determined in a study of cytomegalovirus exposure and HLA in healthy donors. Clones were read by immunoSEQ multiplex PCR, and TCRdb kept only the in-frame ones, dropping some. The sample has a few hundred thousand clones; roughly 87% are singletons. There are 17 residues in the CDR3. Germline V lookup: CDR1 LGHNA, CDR2 YNFKEQ. V lost 0 bases and J 0 bases, leaving 14 bases between the germline ends. The V and J genes are TRBV4-2 and TRBJ1-2; D is undetermined. The source is a man younger than 30 in good health and CMV-seropositive. The sequenced sample was PBMCs. In DNA, the CDR3 is TGTGCCAGCAGCCAAGATTTATTTAGAGGTACTAACTATGGCTACACCTTC. Its protein product is CASSQDLFRGTNYGYTF.